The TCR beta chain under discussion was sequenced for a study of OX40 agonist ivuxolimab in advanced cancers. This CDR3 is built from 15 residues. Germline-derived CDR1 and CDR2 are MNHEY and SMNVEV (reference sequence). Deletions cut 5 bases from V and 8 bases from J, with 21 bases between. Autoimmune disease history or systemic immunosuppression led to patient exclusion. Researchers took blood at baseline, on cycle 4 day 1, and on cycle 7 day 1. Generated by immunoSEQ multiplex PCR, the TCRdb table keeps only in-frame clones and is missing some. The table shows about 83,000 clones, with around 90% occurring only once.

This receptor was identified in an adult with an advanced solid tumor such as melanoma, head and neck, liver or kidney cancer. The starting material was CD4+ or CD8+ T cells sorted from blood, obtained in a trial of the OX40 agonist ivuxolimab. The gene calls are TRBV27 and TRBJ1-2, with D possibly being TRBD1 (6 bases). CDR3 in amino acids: CASSPNRVEVGGYTF. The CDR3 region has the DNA TGTGCCAGCAGTCCCAACAGGGTAGAAGTTGGAGGCTACACCTTC.